Detailed here is one TCR beta chain. This table comes from immunoSEQ multiplex PCR, and its TCRdb copy is limited to in-frame clones, with some not included. Among tens of thousands of clones listed, 85% were seen once. The CDR3 runs 14 residues. Deletions cut 6 bases from V and 4 bases from J, with 15 bases between. The germline V gene encodes CDR1 ENHRY and CDR2 SYGVKD. The source of the sample is a study of blood T cell repertoires in COVID-19. As for the study in general: Samples came from the United States, Italy and Spain, spanning acute and convalescent COVID-19. Nucleic acid was either cDNA or gDNA, and it came from T cells, B-cell-depleted T cells, or PBMCs.

The chain combines TRBV10-3 with TRBJ1-1, with a tentative D call TRBD1 (5 bases). The receptor was derived from an older woman with active or convalescent COVID-19. Sequenced sample: peripheral blood. DNA of the CDR3: TGTGCCATCAGCGAGAGGGGTTTAGGCACTGAAGCTTTCTTT. It encodes CAISERGLGTEAFF.